What follows are 20 T cell receptor beta chains derived from one specimen sequenced in a study of blood T cell repertoires in COVID-19. The repertoire was sequenced with immunoSEQ multiplex PCR; TCRdb's copy has only in-frame clones and lacks some. The sample has around 190,000 clones; 65% to 90% are singletons. The sequenced sample consisted of peripheral blood. The source of these receptors is a human donor in a cohort sampled during active COVID-19.

This rearrangement joins TRBV9 to TRBJ2-2; 7 nucleotides agree with TRBD2. With V trimmed by 0 bases and J by 9 bases, 5 bases remained unmatched. The CDR3 loop spans 14 amino acids. Germline V gives CDR1 SGDLS, CDR2 YYNGEE. The DNA of the CDR3 is TGTGCCAGCAGCGTAGCTGGGGGAGGGCGGGAGCTGTTTTTT. This codes for CASSVAGGGRELFF.

The V gene is TRBV6-5, the J gene TRBJ2-1; perhaps TRBD2 as D (5 bases). The CDR3 consists of 15 residues. Germline lookup yields CDR1 MNHEY and CDR2 SVGAGI. With 5 bases removed from V and 8 bases from J, the gap between germline ends came to 19 bases. The CDR3 is CASSTSGILSDEQFF. The CDR3 DNA is TGTGCCAGCAGTACATCCGGGATTCTCTCCGATGAGCAGTTCTTC.

The gene calls are TRBV5-1 and TRBJ2-2; 7 bases agree with TRBD1. In germline, CDR1 is SGHRS, CDR2 YFSETQ. CDR3 size: 16 residues. V shed 4 bases and J 5 bases; nucleotides not matched to a gene: 11. CDR3 protein: CASSRYIDRATGELFF. In DNA, the CDR3 is TGCGCCAGCAGCAGGTACATCGACAGGGCTACCGGGGAGCTGTTTTTT.

This rearrangement joins TRBV27 to TRBJ2-1; D is unclear. The germline CDR1 and CDR2 sequences are MNHEY and SMNVEV (reference sequence). Trimming removed 6 bases from V and 0 bases from J, with 15 bases in between. The CDR3 has 16 residues. The CDR3 loop reads CASRGMGATSYNEQFF. The DNA of the CDR3 is TGTGCCAGCAGAGGCATGGGCGCGACCTCCTACAATGAGCAGTTCTTC.

The chain recombines TRBV2 with TRBJ2-6; 8 positions agree with TRBD1. J gave up 0 bases and V 6 bases, and 7 bases lay outside the gene matches. The CDR3 is 17 amino acids. Germline assignment: CDR1 SNHLY and CDR2 FYNNEI. As DNA, the CDR3 is TGTGCCAGCAGGGTAGGGACAGGATACTCTGGGGCCAACGTCCTGACTTTC. Translation gives CASRVGTGYSGANVLTF.

The chain is built from TRBV28 and TRBJ1-2; 8 nucleotides align to TRBD1. The CDR3 has 15 amino acids. Germline trimming cut 2 bases from V and 7 bases from J; bases unmatched to any gene: 9. Germline CDR1 and CDR2: MDHEN and SYDVKM. The CDR3: CASSLNRGFFFGYTF. CDR3 bases: TGTGCCAGCAGTTTAAACAGGGGGTTCTTTTTTGGCTACACCTTC.

J is TRBJ1-5 and V is TRBV7-9; D is possibly TRBD1 (6 bases). CDR3 length: 15 residues. Germline CDR1 reads SEHNR; CDR2 reads FQNEAQ (reference sequence). Trimming cost V 5 bases and J 3 bases, with 14 bases left between them. DNA of the CDR3: TGTGCCAGCAGCCCCGAAGGGGGAGACAATCAGCCCCAGCATTTT. This encodes CASSPEGGDNQPQHF.

The chain links TRBV18 to TRBJ2-7; possibly TRBD2 for D (5 bases). Looked up from germline, CDR1 is KGHSH and CDR2 is LQKENI. V gave up 3 bases and J gave up 0 bases, with 12 bases separating them. The CDR3 consists of 15 residues. DNA for the CDR3: TGTGCCAGCTCACCTGAGCGGCCTGTCTCCTACGAGCAGTACTTC. It codes for CASSPERPVSYEQYF.

A single count supports this clone. The chain links TRBV4-2 to TRBJ2-7; 10 bases agree with TRBD1. CDR3 length: 14 residues. Germline loops: CDR1 LGHNA, CDR2 YNFKEQ. The junction had 4 bases not matched to a gene; V was cut back by 1 base and J by 7 bases. This CDR3 is CASSQVDRGEEQYF. Written as DNA, the CDR3 is TGTGCCAGCAGCCAAGTGGACAGGGGGGAAGAGCAGTACTTC.

The CDR3 loop reads CASARSDGDGETQYF. As DNA, the CDR3 is TGTGCCAGCGCTAGGAGCGACGGTGATGGGGAGACCCAGTACTTC. The chain links TRBV9 to TRBJ2-5; D call uncertain. Germline V gives CDR1 SGDLS, CDR2 YYNGEE. The CDR3 totals 15 residues. Trimming shortened V by 7 bases and J by 5 bases, and 21 bases separated the two germline ends.

The chain carries TRBV4-1 and TRBJ2-3; TRBD2 might be the D (5 bases). The CDR3 loop spans 14 amino acids. V lost 1 base, J lost 7 bases, and 12 bases lay in between. Per germline, CDR1 MGHRA and CDR2 YSYEKL. The CDR3 nucleotides are TGCGCCAGCAGCCAAGTCCCCAACGGGAATACGCAGTATTTT. Amino acids: CASSQVPNGNTQYF.

The chain joins TRBV5-1 to TRBJ1-1; no clear D gene. Deletions cut 3 bases from V and 4 bases from J, with 7 bases between. There are 12 residues in the CDR3. CDR1 is SGHRS, CDR2 YFSETQ, per germline. CDR3 in amino acids: CASSSTSTEAFF. The DNA of the CDR3 is TGCGCCAGCAGCTCAACAAGCACTGAAGCTTTCTTT.

V gene TRBV27 combines with J gene TRBJ2-4; no clear D. V lost 4 bases and J 1 base, leaving 8 bases between the germline ends. This CDR3 region has 14 residues. CDR1 and CDR2 (germline): MNHEY, SMNVEV (reference sequence). The CDR3 sequence: CASSSLGAKNIQYF. In DNA form, the CDR3 reads TGTGCCAGCAGTTCACTCGGGGCCAAAAACATTCAGTACTTC.

Here the CDR3 reads CASSQAQSGTSIYEQYF. The CDR3 nucleotides are TGTGCCAGCAGCCAAGCGCAGAGCGGGACTAGCATCTACGAGCAGTACTTC. The rearrangement links TRBV4-2 to TRBJ2-7; 9 bases map to TRBD2. Trimming cost V 1 base and J 3 bases; bases outside gene matches: 10. Germline lookup yields CDR1 LGHNA and CDR2 YNFKEQ. This CDR3 region has 17 residues.

There are a few counts of this clone. The chain recombines TRBV9 with TRBJ2-2; D might be TRBD1 (5 bases). The CDR3 has 17 amino acids. Germline V gene data show CDR1 as SGDLS and CDR2 as YYNGEE. V shed 4 bases and J shed 4 bases, with 20 bases lying between them. CDR3 bases: TGTGCCAGCAGCATTCGTGGGCAGGGTGCGAGCACCGGGGAGCTGTTTTTT. Amino acids: CASSIRGQGASTGELFF.

The chain uses TRBV6-5 and TRBJ2-7, with 7 nucleotides matching TRBD1. CDR1 is MNHEY and CDR2 is SVGAGI in the germline V gene. This CDR3 comprises 16 residues. Losses at the gene ends were 0 bases for V and 1 base for J; bases not matched to a gene: 6. CDR3 DNA sequence: TGTGCCAGCAGTTACTCGAGCGGACAGGTATCCTACGAGCAGTACTTC. It encodes CASSYSSGQVSYEQYF.

This rearrangement joins TRBV27 to TRBJ2-7; 9 bases line up with TRBD1. Germline V gene sequence: CDR1 MNHEY, CDR2 SMNVEV (reference sequence). J was trimmed by 4 bases and V by 5 bases; bases with no gene match: 9. This CDR3 region has 15 residues. The DNA of the CDR3 is TGTGCCAGCAGTCGCCCGGGACAGGGTTTTTACGAGCAGTACTTC. Translated, it gives CASSRPGQGFYEQYF.

This chain joins TRBV24-1 and TRBJ2-2; 8 nucleotides align to TRBD1. CDR3 length equals 15 residues. V lost 12 bases, J lost 0 bases, and 8 bases stayed unmatched. CDR1 and CDR2 from the germline V gene are KGHDR and SFDVKD. The CDR3 region has the DNA TGTGCCGCGGGACAGGTAGGCGCGAACACCGGGGAGCTGTTTTTT. Its translation: CAAGQVGANTGELFF.

This clone was seen a few times. The chain has TRBV29-1 and TRBJ2-1, with unresolved D. CDR1 and CDR2 from the germline V gene are SQVTM and ANQGSEA. The V gene lost 4 bases and the J gene lost 2 bases, with 6 bases spanning the gap. CDR3 length equals 12 residues. This CDR3 reads CSVVPAYNEQFF. CDR3 nucleotide sequence: TGCAGCGTTGTCCCAGCCTACAATGAGCAGTTCTTC.

This chain joins TRBV7-2 and TRBJ2-1; D is perhaps TRBD1 (6 bases). Germline CDR1 SGHTA, CDR2 FQGNSA. The CDR3 runs 19 residues. Trimming took 2 bases from V and 8 from J, leaving 28 bases between them. The CDR3 loop reads CASSLRTLRTAPKVHEQFF. The DNA of the CDR3 is TGTGCCAGCAGCTTACGGACTTTGCGGACAGCACCTAAGGTCCATGAGCAGTTCTTC.